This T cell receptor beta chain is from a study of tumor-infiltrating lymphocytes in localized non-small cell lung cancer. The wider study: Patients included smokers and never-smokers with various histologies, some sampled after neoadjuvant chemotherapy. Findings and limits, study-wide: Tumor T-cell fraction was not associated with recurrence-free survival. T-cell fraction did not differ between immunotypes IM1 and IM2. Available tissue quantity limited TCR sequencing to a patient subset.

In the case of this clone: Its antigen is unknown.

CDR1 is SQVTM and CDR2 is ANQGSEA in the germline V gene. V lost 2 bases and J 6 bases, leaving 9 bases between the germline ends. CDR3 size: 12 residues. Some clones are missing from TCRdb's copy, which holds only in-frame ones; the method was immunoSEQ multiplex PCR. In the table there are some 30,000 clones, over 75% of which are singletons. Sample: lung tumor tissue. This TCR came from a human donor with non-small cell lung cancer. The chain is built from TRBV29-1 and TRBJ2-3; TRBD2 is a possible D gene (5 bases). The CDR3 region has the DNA TGCAGCGTTGAATGGAGGAGGGATACGCAGTATTTT. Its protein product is CSVEWRRDTQYF.